The source of this TCR beta chain is a study of beta chain features in type 1 diabetes. This clone showed up just a few times. The antigen remains unidentified. Expressed TCRB transcripts were sequenced, since all the RNA that had been isolated was reverse transcribed. An average of around 3.9 million reads was obtained for naive, central memory and regulatory T cell samples. Assay: immunoSEQ multiplex PCR; the TCRdb copy retains only in-frame clones and omits some. The sample lists roughly 150,000 clones, around 63% occurring once. Germline-derived CDR1 and CDR2 are MNHEY and SVGAGI. CDR3 size: 16 residues. Trimming removed 0 bases from V and 7 bases from J, with 13 bases in between. Findings and limits, study-wide: Across patients, naive, central memory and Treg TCRB repertoires exhibited apparently greater similarity than was observed across healthy donors. VDJ junctions sequenced from type 1 diabetes patients showed fewer insertions and more deletions. Within each of all four CD4+ subsets, Type 1 diabetes patients had TCRB CDR3s that were moderately but significantly shorter. Any role of HLA type in TCRB rearrangement remained unresolved here.

V gene TRBV6-5 combines with J gene TRBJ1-6; a weak D match, TRBD1 (5 bases). Sequencing was carried out using naive CD4+ T cells from blood. The receptor's source is a young man with type 1 diabetes. The CDR3 DNA reads TGTGCCAGCAGTTACTCGCGGCAGGGTGCAAATTCACCCCTCCACTTT. Its translation is CASSYSRQGANSPLHF.